The 31 T cell receptor beta chains below all came from one sample that was sequenced in a study of cytomegalovirus exposure and HLA in healthy donors. Only in-frame clones appear in the TCRdb table, and some are missing; sequencing was by immunoSEQ multiplex PCR. The sample yields about 120,000 clones, 86% seen once. The specimen was PBMCs. The source of these receptors is a man between 18 and 35 years old in good health and CMV-seronegative.

This clone was detected only once. The rearrangement uses TRBV18 and TRBJ2-7, with 7 bases fitting TRBD1. V was pared by 5 bases and J by 5 bases, with 12 bases of the junction left unmatched. The length of the CDR3 is 15 residues. CDR1 is KGHSH, CDR2 LQKENI, per germline. Here the CDR3 reads CASSSTRDSANEQYF. The CDR3 DNA reads TGTGCCAGCTCATCAACCCGGGACAGCGCAAACGAGCAGTACTTC.

The chain employs TRBV30 and TRBJ2-6, with 7 bases that match TRBD1. The CDR3 spans 15 residues. Per the germline V gene, CDR1 is GTSNPN and CDR2 is SVGIG (reference sequence). V lost 5 bases, J lost 2 bases, and 6 bases stayed unmatched. CDR3 sequence (DNA): TGTGCCTGGCACTATCAGGGGGCTGGGGCCAACGTCCTGACTTTC. As protein: CAWHYQGAGANVLTF. Together with reference TRBV30 and TRBJ2-6, the CDR3 gives the full variable domain: SQTIHQWPATLVQPVGSPLSLECTVEGTSNPNLYWYRQAAGRGLQLLFYSVGIGQISSEVPQNLSASRPQDRQFILSSKKLLLSDSGFYLCAWHYQGAGANVLTFGAGSRLTVL.

The V call is TRBV6-6, the J call TRBJ1-1; weak D call: TRBD1 (6 bases). The CDR3 contains 12 residues. V shed 8 bases and J shed 1 base, with 8 bases lying between them. Germline CDR1 and CDR2: MNHNY and SVGAGI (reference sequence). CDR3 sequence reads: CASSTGNTEAFF. Written as DNA, the CDR3 is TGTGCCAGCTCGACAGGGAACACTGAAGCTTTCTTT.

The genes are TRBV28 and TRBJ2-2, with D unresolved. In germline, CDR1 is MDHEN, CDR2 SYDVKM. V was pared by 3 bases and J by 0 bases, with 23 bases between. The length of the CDR3 is 20 residues. CDR3 in DNA: TGTGCCAGCAGTTTTCCATTTCCCCTACGGAAACTACCGAACACCGGGGAGCTGTTTTTT. Its protein product is CASSFPFPLRKLPNTGELFF.

In this sample, this clone turned up a few times. This chain uses TRBV29-1 with TRBJ1-2; D call uncertain. The germline V gene has CDR1 SQVTM and CDR2 ANQGSEA. The CDR3 spans 14 residues. The V end lost 4 bases, the J end lost 0 bases, and 12 bases lay between the germline ends. The CDR3 DNA reads as TGCAGCGTTGTGAGGCCAGTGGCTAACTATGGCTACACCTTC. Protein: CSVVRPVANYGYTF.

The V call is TRBV6-5, the J call TRBJ1-3; 8 bases are a match to TRBD1. Germline V gene sequence: CDR1 MNHEY, CDR2 SVGAGI. CDR3 length: 12 residues. After removal of 11 bases from V and 5 bases from J, the junction contained 5 bases not matched to a gene. CDR3 protein: CAAWTGRNTIYF. Written as DNA, the CDR3 is TGTGCCGCTTGGACAGGGAGAAACACCATATATTTT.

V gene TRBV5-8 combines with J gene TRBJ1-1; unclear D gene. The CDR3 runs to 16 residues. Germline V gene data show CDR1 as SGHTS and CDR2 as YDEGEE. The V end was cut by 0 bases, the J end by 8 bases, with 20 bases between. CDR3 in amino acids: CASSLGTLSNGREAFF. The CDR3 coding sequence is TGTGCCAGCAGCTTGGGCACACTTAGTAATGGGCGAGAAGCTTTCTTT.

The gene calls are TRBV27 and TRBJ2-2, with 9 bases aligning to TRBD1. Germline loops: CDR1 MNHEY, CDR2 SMNVEV (reference sequence). This CDR3 has 15 residues. Germline trimming cut 2 bases from V and 6 bases from J; bases unmatched to any gene: 4. CDR3 DNA: TGTGCCAGCAGTTTAAGGGGACAGGGACCCGGGGAGCTGTTTTTT. It is translated as CASSLRGQGPGELFF.

V and J are TRBV6-1 and TRBJ1-5, with TRBD1 matching over 9 bases. Germline lookup yields CDR1 MNHNS and CDR2 SASEGT. The CDR3 has 17 residues. With V trimmed by 2 bases and J by 1 base, 6 bases remained unmatched. The chain's CDR3 is CASSERTGDRSNQPQHF. CDR3 DNA: TGTGCCAGCAGTGAAAGGACAGGGGATCGGAGCAATCAGCCCCAGCATTTT.

The CDR3 loop reads CASSPEANYNEQFF. The CDR3 nucleotides read TGTGCCAGCAGTCCGGAGGCAAACTACAATGAGCAGTTCTTC. The chain employs TRBV4-2 and TRBJ2-1, with a possible D match to TRBD2 (5 bases). This CDR3 has 14 amino acids. CDR1 LGHNA and CDR2 YNFKEQ come from the germline V gene. Trimming shortened V by 6 bases and J by 3 bases, and 12 bases separated the two germline ends.

The V and J genes are TRBV6-5 and TRBJ1-1; D unclear. V lost 2 bases, J lost 0 bases, and 10 bases lay in between. The CDR3 contains 15 residues. The germline V gene encodes CDR1 MNHEY and CDR2 SVGAGI. This chain's CDR3 is CASSYSFGMNTEAFF. CDR3 nucleotides: TGTGCCAGCAGTTACAGTTTCGGGATGAACACTGAAGCTTTCTTT.

This clone has just a few counts. This chain joins TRBV7-2 and TRBJ2-7; TRBD2 matches 11 bases. CDR1 and CDR2 from the germline V gene are SGHTA and FQGNSA. CDR3 length: 14 residues. V shed 8 bases and J 4 bases; nucleotides not matched to a gene: 7. Here the CDR3 DNA reads TGTGCCAGCTCACAGAGGACTAGCGGGTACGAGCAGTACTTC. It codes for CASSQRTSGYEQYF.

CDR3 nucleotide sequence: TGTGCCACCAGCAAAGAGCGGGAGGGGTTCGGCGAGCAGTACTTC. Translating gives CATSKEREGFGEQYF. The gene calls are TRBV15 and TRBJ2-7; TRBD2 matches 10 bases. There are 15 residues in the CDR3. Trimming took 4 bases from V and 6 from J; bases not matched to a gene: 9. The V gene's germline CDR1 is LNHNV and CDR2 YYDKDF (reference sequence). Using reference TRBV15 and TRBJ2-7 for the parts outside the CDR3, the full variable domain is DAMVIQNPRYQVTQFGKPVTLSCSQTLNHNVMYWYQQKSSQAPKLLFHYYDKDFNNEADTPDNFQSRRPNTSFCFLDIRSPGLGDTAMYLCATSKEREGFGEQYFGPGTRLTVT.

The chain uses TRBV5-1 and TRBJ1-4, with D possibly being TRBD1 (5 bases). CDR3 length: 14 amino acids. Trimming removed 2 bases from V and 5 bases from J, with 10 bases in between. CDR1 and CDR2 (germline): SGHRS, YFSETQ. The DNA of the CDR3 is TGCGCCAGCAGCTTAATGGACAAAAATGAAAAACTGTTTTTT. Its protein is CASSLMDKNEKLFF. Looking up the rest from reference TRBV5-1 and TRBJ1-4 gives the full variable domain: KAGVTQTPRYLIKTRGQQVTLSCSPISGHRSVSWYQQTPGQGLQFLFEYFSETQRNKGNFPGRFSGRQFSNSRSEMNVSTLELGDSALYLCASSLMDKNEKLFFGSGTQLSVL.

The chain has TRBV2 and TRBJ2-4; the match to TRBD2 covers 13 bases. Germline CDR1 and CDR2: SNHLY and FYNNEI. The ends lost 3 bases at V and 0 bases at J; junction bases unmatched: 5. The CDR3 spans 18 residues. The CDR3 here is CASSDGTSGAVAKNIQYF. CDR3 bases: TGTGCCAGCAGTGACGGGACTAGCGGGGCCGTAGCCAAAAACATTCAGTACTTC.

The rearrangement uses TRBV4-1 and TRBJ1-1, with TRBD1 matching over 10 bases. The CDR3 has 16 amino acids. The trim removed 1 base at V and 7 bases at J, leaving 9 bases unmatched. Germline V lookup: CDR1 MGHRA, CDR2 YSYEKL. The CDR3, as DNA: TGCGCCAGCAGCCAAGTTAACCCGGGACAGGGGCTTGAAGCTTTCTTT. This translates into CASSQVNPGQGLEAFF.

The chain uses TRBV6-5 and TRBJ1-5, with 7 nucleotides matching TRBD1. The CDR3 has 13 amino acids. The germline V gene has CDR1 MNHEY and CDR2 SVGAGI. V lost 5 bases and J lost 4; bases outside the gene matches: 2. CDR3 nucleotide sequence: TGTGCCAGCAGTCGGGACAGTAATCAGCCCCAGCATTTT. Protein product: CASSRDSNQPQHF.

The chain has TRBV2 and TRBJ1-5; perhaps TRBD1 as D (6 bases). Germline CDR1 reads SNHLY; CDR2 reads FYNNEI. The CDR3 spans 13 residues. Between the trimmed V and J ends, which lost 7 bases and 4 bases, there was a span of 11 bases. The CDR3 DNA follows: TGTGCCAGCAAGAGAACAGGGAATCAGCCCCAGCATTTT. Translated: CASKRTGNQPQHF.

V usage is TRBV7-9 and J usage is TRBJ2-5; D perhaps matches TRBD2 (5 bases). This CDR3 has 12 residues. Looked up from germline, CDR1 is SEHNR and CDR2 is FQNEAQ (reference sequence). V was trimmed by 9 bases and J by 2 bases, leaving 10 bases between them. The CDR3 region has the DNA TGTGCCAGTGGCCGGGATCAAGAGACCCAGTACTTC. It codes for CASGRDQETQYF.

The chain has TRBV29-1 and TRBJ1-2; TRBD1 aligns across 7 bases. Germline V gene data show CDR1 as SQVTM and CDR2 as ANQGSEA. Trimming removed 4 bases from V and 10 bases from J; junction bases left unmatched: 9. The CDR3 loop spans 12 amino acids. The DNA of the CDR3 is TGCAGCGTTGTAGGGACAGAGCAACTCTACACCTTC. It specifies CSVVGTEQLYTF.

The chain uses TRBV30 and TRBJ2-1; 9 nucleotides align to TRBD2. The germline gives CDR1 GTSNPN, CDR2 SVGIG (reference sequence). CDR3 length: 13 residues. The V gene end was trimmed by 3 bases and the J gene end by 9 bases; junction bases not matched to a gene: 6. DNA of the CDR3: TGTGCCTGGAGCCAGCGGGGGGACGGTGAGCAGTTCTTC. Encoded protein: CAWSQRGDGEQFF.

The chain is built from TRBV27 and TRBJ2-1, with 13 nucleotides matching TRBD2. In germline, CDR1 is MNHEY, CDR2 SMNVEV (reference sequence). The CDR3 spans 16 residues. V was clipped by 4 bases and J by 6 bases; unmatched bases: 6. The CDR3 loop reads CASSSRTSGGPNEQFF. The CDR3 DNA sequence: TGTGCCAGCAGTTCCCGGACTAGCGGGGGCCCCAATGAGCAGTTCTTC.

This clone ranks as medium-sized (0.01 to 0.1%). V and J are TRBV7-9 and TRBJ2-1; D unclear. The CDR3 is 16 residues long. Germline CDR1 is SEHNR and CDR2 is FQNEAQ (reference sequence). V shed 6 bases and J shed 0 bases, with 15 bases lying between them. This chain's CDR3 is CASSHTVLSSYNEQFF. The CDR3 bases are TGTGCCAGCAGTCATACCGTCCTGAGCTCCTACAATGAGCAGTTCTTC. Drawing the rest from reference TRBV7-9 and TRBJ2-1, the complete variable domain is DTGVSQNPRHKITKRGQNVTFRCDPISEHNRLYWYRQTLGQGPEFLTYFQNEAQLEKSRLLSDRFSAERPKGSFSTLEIQRTEQGDSAMYLCASSHTVLSSYNEQFFGPGTRLTVL.

This rearrangement joins TRBV5-1 to TRBJ2-1, with D perhaps matching TRBD2 (5 bases). This CDR3 is 14 amino acids long. From germline, CDR1 is SGHRS and CDR2 YFSETQ. Trimming took 0 bases from V and 5 from J, leaving 9 bases between them. CDR3 residues: CASSLAVGDNEQFF. The CDR3 bases are TGCGCCAGCAGCTTGGCGGTGGGAGACAATGAGCAGTTCTTC.

This sequence joins TRBV6-6 and TRBJ2-6; 7 bases are shared with TRBD1. J gave up 4 bases and V 10 bases, and 13 bases lay outside the gene matches. Germline V gives CDR1 MNHNY, CDR2 SVGAGI (reference sequence). The CDR3 runs to 16 residues. The CDR3 DNA is TGTGCCACGACGGGACAGCCTAAGGGAGGGGCCAACGTCCTGACTTTC. Protein product: CATTGQPKGGANVLTF.

The rearrangement uses TRBV6-1 and TRBJ2-1, with D hard to call. The CDR3 runs to 15 residues. Germline V gene lookup returns CDR1 MNHNS and CDR2 SASEGT. The V and J ends lost 2 bases and 5 bases respectively, with 13 bases between them. CDR3 nucleotide sequence: TGTGCCAGCAGTGAAATAACAACCTTAAACAATGAGCAGTTCTTC. The encoded protein is CASSEITTLNNEQFF.

The V call is TRBV10-3, the J call TRBJ1-2, with 8 bases aligning to TRBD1. V dropped 8 bases and J dropped 3; count of bases not matched to a gene: 5. The germline V gene has CDR1 ENHRY and CDR2 SYGVKD. The CDR3 has 13 residues. The CDR3: CAISPGGDYGYTF. CDR3 bases: TGTGCCATCTCCCCAGGGGGCGACTATGGCTACACCTTC.

This sequence joins TRBV10-2 and TRBJ2-7, with 10 bases that match TRBD2. This CDR3 spans 16 amino acids. J gave up 5 bases and V 4 bases, and 11 bases lay outside the gene matches. The germline CDR1 and CDR2 sequences are WSHSY and SAAADI. Written as DNA, the CDR3 is TGCGCCAGCAGTGTAGGGTCCCCGGGACTAGCGAACGAGCAGTACTTC. The encoded protein is CASSVGSPGLANEQYF.

V gene TRBV6-1 combines with J gene TRBJ2-3; 8 nucleotides agree with TRBD2. The CDR3 sequence is 15 residues long. V lost 4 bases and J lost 1; bases outside the gene matches: 4. Germline-derived CDR1 and CDR2 are MNHNS and SASEGT. CDR3 protein: CASSVSSGRTDTQYF. The CDR3 region has the DNA TGTGCCAGCAGTGTTTCTAGCGGGCGCACAGATACGCAGTATTTT.

The V gene is TRBV15, the J gene TRBJ2-5, with D possibly matching TRBD2 (6 bases). Trimming took off 1 base at V and 7 bases at J, with 16 bases between the two ends. The CDR3 loop spans 15 amino acids. From germline, CDR1 is LNHNV and CDR2 YYDKDF (reference sequence). The CDR3 loop is CATSRGERAGRTQYF. CDR3 DNA sequence: TGTGCCACCAGCAGAGGGGAACGGGCGGGGAGGACCCAGTACTTC.

The chain combines TRBV6-4 with TRBJ1-1, with D perhaps matching TRBD1 (5 bases). V lost 3 bases and J 8 bases, leaving 13 bases between the germline ends. Germline lookup yields CDR1 MRHNA and CDR2 SNTAGT. The CDR3 is made up of 13 amino acids. CDR3 coding DNA: TGTGCCAGCAGTGAGCAGGGTAGGGGCGAAGCTTTCTTT. Its protein product is CASSEQGRGEAFF.